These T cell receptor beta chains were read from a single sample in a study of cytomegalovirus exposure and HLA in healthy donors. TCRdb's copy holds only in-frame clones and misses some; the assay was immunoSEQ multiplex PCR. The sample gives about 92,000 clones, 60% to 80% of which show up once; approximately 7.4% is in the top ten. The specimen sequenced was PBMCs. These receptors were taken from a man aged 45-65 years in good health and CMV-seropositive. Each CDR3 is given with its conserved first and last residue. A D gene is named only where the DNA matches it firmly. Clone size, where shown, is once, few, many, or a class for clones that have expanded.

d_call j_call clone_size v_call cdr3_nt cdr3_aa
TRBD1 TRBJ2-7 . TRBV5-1 TGCGCCAGCAGCTTGTGGGGACAGAACTACGAGCAGTACTTC CASSLWGQNYEQYF
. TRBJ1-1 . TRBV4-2 TGTGCCAGCAGCCAAGGGGCTTTGGGGAACACTGAAGCTTTCTTT CASSQGALGNTEAFF
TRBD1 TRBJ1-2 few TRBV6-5 TGTGCCAGCAGTTCTACCTCGACAGGGGGAAACTATGGCTACACCTTC CASSSTSTGGNYGYTF
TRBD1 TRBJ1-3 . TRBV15 TGTGCCACCAGCAGGACAGGGCGGCCGACGAACACCATATATTTT CATSRTGRPTNTIYF
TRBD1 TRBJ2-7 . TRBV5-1 TGCGCCAGCAGCTTGTGGACAGGGGGTGGCTACGAGCAGTACTTC CASSLWTGGGYEQYF
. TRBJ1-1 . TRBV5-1 TGCGCCAGCAGCCTCGCAGTGAACACTGAAGCTTTCTTT CASSLAVNTEAFF
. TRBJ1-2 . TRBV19 TGTGCCAGTAGTCCTCGGACAGATGGCTACACCTTC CASSPRTDGYTF
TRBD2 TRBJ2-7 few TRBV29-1 TGCAGCGCATCGGGACTAGCCTCCTACGAGCAGTACTTC CSASGLASYEQYF
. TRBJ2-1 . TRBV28 TGTGCCAGCATGGGTCGACAGCACCCACTCAATGAGCAGTTCTTC CASMGRQHPLNEQFF
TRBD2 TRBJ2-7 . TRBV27 TGTGCCAGCAGTTTATCGGCCTCAGCAGCCTGGCGGGAGAAAGACGAGCAGTACTTC CASSLSASAAWREKDEQYF
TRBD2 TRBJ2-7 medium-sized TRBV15 TGTGCCACCAGCGAGCGGACTAGCGGGGGGCTCACCTACGAGCAGTACTTC CATSERTSGGLTYEQYF
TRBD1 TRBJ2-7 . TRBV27 TGTGCCAGCAGTTTTGGAGGGGACAGGGTAGGATTGAACGAGCAGTACTTC CASSFGGDRVGLNEQYF
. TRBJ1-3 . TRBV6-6 TGTGCCAGCAGTGCAAAAAACGGTGACACCATATATTTT CASSAKNGDTIYF
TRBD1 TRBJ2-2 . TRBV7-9 TGTGCCAGCAGCTTCGGGACAGGCACCGGGGAGCTGTTTTTT CASSFGTGTGELFF
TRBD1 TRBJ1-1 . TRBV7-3 TGTGCCAGCAGCTTCTCCGGGACAGGGGGCTTGTGGGCTTTCTTT CASSFSGTGGLWAFF
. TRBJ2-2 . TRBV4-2 TGTGCCAGCAGCCAAGATACAATATCCCTTGGGCCCGGGGAGCTGTTTTTT CASSQDTISLGPGELFF
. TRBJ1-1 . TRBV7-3 TGTGCCAGCGGGAAAGGGGGAAACACTGAAGCTTTCTTT CASGKGGNTEAFF
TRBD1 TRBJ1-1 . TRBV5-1 TGCGCCAGCAGCTTGGTCTATACAGGGGATTTGATGGGGACGAACACTGAAGCTTTCTTT CASSLVYTGDLMGTNTEAFF
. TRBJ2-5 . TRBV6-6 TGTGCCAGCTGGACGGGGGAGACCCAGTACTTC CASWTGETQYF
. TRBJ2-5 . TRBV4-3 TGCGCCAGCAGCCAAGATCTGGTCCAGGTTCAAGAGACCCAGTACTTC CASSQDLVQVQETQYF
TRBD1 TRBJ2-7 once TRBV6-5 TGTGCCAGCAGTTACTCTGGGACAGGCTCCTACGAGCAGTACTTC CASSYSGTGSYEQYF
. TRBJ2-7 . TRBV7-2 TGTGCCAGCAGCCCGGGGACGGGATCTGGGGGCAAGCAGTACTTC CASSPGTGSGGKQYF
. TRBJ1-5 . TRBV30 TGTGCCTGGGGCTTCCCACGTTTGGGCAATCAGCCCCAGAATTTT CAWGFPRLGNQPQNF
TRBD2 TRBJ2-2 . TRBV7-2 TGTGCCAGCAGCTTAGGCCTAGCGGGGGCCTCCGGGGAGCTGTTTTTT CASSLGLAGASGELFF
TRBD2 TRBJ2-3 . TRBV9 TGTGCCAGCAGCGTGCAACTACGACTCAGTAGCGGGGGAGATACGCAGTATTTT CASSVQLRLSSGGDTQYF
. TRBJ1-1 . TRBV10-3 TGTGCCATCAGTGGAGGCACTGAAGCTTTCTTT CAISGGTEAFF
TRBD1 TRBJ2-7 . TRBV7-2 TGTGCCAGCAGCTTAGGCTCTGGGACAGGGGGGGCAAGCTACGAGCAGTACTTC CASSLGSGTGGASYEQYF
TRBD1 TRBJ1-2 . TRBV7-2 TGTGCCAGCAGCCCCCACCTCGGACAGGAGGACTATGGCTACCCCTTC CASSPHLGQEDYGYPF
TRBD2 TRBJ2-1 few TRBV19 TGTGCCAGTAGTGGTCTTGGGGGGGTCGTCTACAATGAGCAGTTCTTC CASSGLGGVVYNEQFF
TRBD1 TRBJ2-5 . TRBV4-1 TGCGCCAGCAGCCGAGACAGGGACAGGGGGATCGAGACCCAGTACTTC CASSRDRDRGIETQYF
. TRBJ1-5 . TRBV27 TGTGCCAGCAGTTTAGCACAGGGTGGGACCCAGAATTTT CASSLAQGGTQNF
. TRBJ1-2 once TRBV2 TGTGCCAGCTCTAGGACAACTAACTATGGCTACACCTTC CASSRTTNYGYTF
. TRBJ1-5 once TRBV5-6 TGTGCCAGCAGCCCGAGCGGGTCGAGCAATCAGCCCCAGCATTTT CASSPSGSSNQPQHF
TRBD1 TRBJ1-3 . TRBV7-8 TGTGCCAGCAGCTTAGGGCCCGGGACAGGTGGAAACACCATATATTTT CASSLGPGTGGNTIYF
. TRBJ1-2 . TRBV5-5 TGTGCCAGCAGCTCCGAGGGATTCTATGGCTACCCCTTC CASSSEGFYGYPF
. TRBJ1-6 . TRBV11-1 TGTGCCAGCAGCTTCAAACCGGACAGTCCTGGTTCACCCCTCCACTTT CASSFKPDSPGSPLHF
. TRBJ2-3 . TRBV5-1 TGCGCCAGCAGCTTGGGGGGCCGCACAGATACGCAGTATTTT CASSLGGRTDTQYF
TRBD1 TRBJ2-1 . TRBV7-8 TGTGCCAGCAGCTCACCGGGACAGGGGGGCGAGCAGTTCTTC CASSSPGQGGEQFF
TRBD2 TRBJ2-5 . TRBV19 TGTGCCAGTAGTACACACGCCCTAGCGGGGGTGCCGTACCAAGAGACCCAGTACTTC CASSTHALAGVPYQETQYF
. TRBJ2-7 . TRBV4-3 TGCGCCAGCAGCCAAGTCAGGGATGGGCCCTACGAGCAGTACTTC CASSQVRDGPYEQYF
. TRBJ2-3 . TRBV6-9 TGTGGGCCCGATACGCAGTATTTT CGPDTQYF
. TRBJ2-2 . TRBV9 TGTGCCAGCAGAGGGGGGGGACCGAACACCGGGGAGCTGTTTTTT CASRGGGPNTGELFF
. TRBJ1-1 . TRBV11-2 TGTGCCAGCAGCTTAGGTCGAGGCAGGAACACTGAAGCTTTCTTT CASSLGRGRNTEAFF
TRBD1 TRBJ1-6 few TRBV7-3 TGTGCCAGCAGCTTAGGGACAGCGAATTCACCCCTCAACTTT CASSLGTANSPLNF
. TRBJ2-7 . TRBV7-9 TGTGCCAGCAGCTTAACAGGGATCTCCTACGAGCAGTACTTC CASSLTGISYEQYF
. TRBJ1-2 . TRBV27 TGTGCCAGCAGCCGATCACCAGGGGACTATGGCTACACCTTC CASSRSPGDYGYTF
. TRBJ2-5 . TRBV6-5 TGTGCCAGCAGTTACTCGAAACAGGGGAGGTGGGAGACCCAGTACTTC CASSYSKQGRWETQYF
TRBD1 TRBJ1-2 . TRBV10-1 TGCGCCAGCAGGGCCCCTTCAACAGGGGGTGGCTACACCTTC CASRAPSTGGGYTF
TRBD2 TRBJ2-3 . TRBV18 TGTGCCAGCCGCGGGGGGGGAGGCACAGATACGCAGTATTTT CASRGGGGTDTQYF
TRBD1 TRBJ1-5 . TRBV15 TGTGCCACCAGCACAGAGACAGGGGAGTGGCAGCCCCAGCATTTT CATSTETGEWQPQHF
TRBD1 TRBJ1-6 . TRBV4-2 TGTGCCAGCAGCCAAACCGGGACAGGGGCGTATAATTCACCCCTCCACTTT CASSQTGTGAYNSPLHF
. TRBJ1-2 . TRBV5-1 TGCGCCAGCAGCTTATCAGGGGACTATGGCTACACCTTC CASSLSGDYGYTF
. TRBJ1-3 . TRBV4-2 TGTGCCAGCAGCCAGGGACCAACCGCGGGGGGAAACACCATATATTTT CASSQGPTAGGNTIYF
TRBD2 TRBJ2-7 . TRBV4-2 TGTGCCAGCAGCCAAGAGCCCAGCGGGGGGGCGTCCTACGAGCAGTACTTC CASSQEPSGGASYEQYF
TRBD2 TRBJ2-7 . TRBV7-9 TGTGCCAGCAGCTTTAGAAGAGGGACTAGTTTTCTCGAGCAGTACTTC CASSFRRGTSFLEQYF